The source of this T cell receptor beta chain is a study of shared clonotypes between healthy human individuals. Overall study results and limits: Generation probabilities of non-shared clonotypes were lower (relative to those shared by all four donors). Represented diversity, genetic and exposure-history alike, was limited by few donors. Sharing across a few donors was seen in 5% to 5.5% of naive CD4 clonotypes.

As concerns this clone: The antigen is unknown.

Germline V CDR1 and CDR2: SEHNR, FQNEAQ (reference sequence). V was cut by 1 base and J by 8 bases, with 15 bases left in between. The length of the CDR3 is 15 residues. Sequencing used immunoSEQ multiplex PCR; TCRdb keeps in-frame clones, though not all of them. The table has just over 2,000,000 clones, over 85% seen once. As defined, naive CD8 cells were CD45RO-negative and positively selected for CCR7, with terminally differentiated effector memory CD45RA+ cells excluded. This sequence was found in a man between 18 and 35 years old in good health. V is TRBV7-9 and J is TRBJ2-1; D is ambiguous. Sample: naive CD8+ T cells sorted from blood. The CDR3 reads CASSLEGSSPHEQFF. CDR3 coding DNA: TGTGCCAGCAGCTTAGAGGGCTCCTCCCCCCATGAGCAGTTCTTC.